Below are 30 T cell receptor beta chains sequenced from a single sample in a study of T cell repertoires in cytomegalovirus infection. In TCRdb, the reads were re-called with MiXCR into one record per CDR3 protein. Of approximately 250,000 distinct CDR3 sequences listed, approximately 9% are singletons. Sequencing input: PBMCs. The receptors were gathered from a human donor in good health (CMV status not recorded). Some clones in this sample may be carry-over from other donors' samples.

This clonotype has only a few counts. The chain carries TRBV6-2 or TRBV6-3 and TRBJ1-5; the D is unclear. Germline lookup yields CDR1 MNHEY and CDR2 SVGEGT. The CDR3 spans 14 residues. Trimming stripped 1 base from V and 7 bases from J, with 11 bases between. The CDR3 coding sequence is TGTGCCAGCAGTTACTATAAGGACGGGCAGCCCCAGCATTTT. Encoded protein: CASSYYKDGQPQHF.

At least ten counts were recorded for this clonotype. This chain uses TRBV12-3 or TRBV12-4 with TRBJ2-1; D tentatively reads TRBD1 or TRBD2 (5 bases each). The CDR3 has 15 residues. V shed 7 bases and J shed 8 bases, with 21 bases lying between them. The CDR3 sequence: CASKTGTSNRDEQFF. As DNA, the CDR3 is TGTGCCAGCAAAACCGGGACCTCCAATCGAGATGAGCAGTTCTTC.

The chain is built from TRBV18 and TRBJ1-5; D is unresolved. Germline CDR1 and CDR2: KGHSH and LQKENI. The V end was cut by 2 bases, the J end by 0 bases, with 5 bases between. CDR3 length equals 14 residues. The CDR3 reads CASSPLDSNQPQHF. In nucleotides, the CDR3 is TGTGCCAGCTCACCATTGGATAGCAATCAGCCCCAGCATTTT.

The gene calls are TRBV27 and TRBJ2-7; the match to TRBD1 covers 10 bases. The CDR3 is made up of 15 amino acids. V lost 5 bases to trimming and J lost 3 bases; unmatched junction nucleotides: 7. Germline V gives CDR1 MNHEY, CDR2 SMNVEV (reference sequence). The CDR3 DNA reads TGTGCCAGCAGTCCCTTGACAGGGGGCGGCTACGAGCAGTACTTC. It codes for CASSPLTGGGYEQYF.

This clonotype was seen many times. The chain carries TRBV28 and TRBJ2-4; no definite D call. The V gene lost 5 bases and the J gene lost 1 base, with 21 bases spanning the gap. This CDR3 has 18 residues. Germline CDR1 and CDR2: MDHEN and SYDVKM. This CDR3 reads CASSPGFRAAGAKNIQYF. The CDR3, as DNA: TGTGCCAGCAGTCCTGGATTCCGGGCGGCTGGGGCCAAAAACATTCAGTACTTC.

In this sample, this clonotype turned up many times. The rearrangement joins TRBV7-2 to TRBJ2-1, with TRBD2 identical over 13 bases. The CDR3 runs 16 residues. CDR1 and CDR2 (germline): SGHTA, FQGNSA. Trimming cost V 7 bases and J 10 bases; bases outside gene matches: 13. The DNA for the CDR3 is TGTGCCAGCACCGGGACTAGCGGGAACCCCTCGGCGGAGCAGTTCTTC. Translation: CASTGTSGNPSAEQFF.

This clonotype was detected many times. This rearrangement joins TRBV7-2 to TRBJ2-2; perhaps TRBD1 as D (6 bases). With 1 base removed from V and 4 bases from J, the gap between germline ends came to 10 bases. In germline, CDR1 is SGHTA, CDR2 FQGNSA. This CDR3 comprises 15 residues. CDR3: CASSLVQGPTGELFF. The CDR3 DNA is TGTGCCAGCAGCTTAGTCCAGGGGCCCACCGGGGAGCTGTTTTTT.

This clonotype has a count of ten or more. The V and J genes are TRBV7-2 and TRBJ1-2, with D tentatively TRBD1 (5 bases). Germline CDR1 reads SGHTA; CDR2 reads FQGNSA. Between the trimmed V and J ends, which lost 5 bases and 2 bases, there was a span of 12 bases. The CDR3 covers 14 residues. CDR3 residues: CASSLGTVNYGYTF. As DNA, the CDR3 is TGTGCCAGCAGCCTGGGGACTGTAAACTATGGCTACACCTTC.

This rearrangement joins TRBV28 to TRBJ2-5; either TRBD1 or TRBD2 may fit D (5 bases each). This CDR3 has 14 amino acids. Germline CDR1 and CDR2: MDHEN and SYDVKM. V lost 7 bases, J lost 6 bases, and 18 bases lay in between. The CDR3 protein is CASNTGTPRQTQYF. Here the CDR3 DNA reads TGTGCCAGCAATACCGGGACCCCGAGACAGACCCAGTACTTC.

The sample holds many counts of this clonotype. CDR3 in amino acids: CASSGDRKFGYTF. The DNA of the CDR3 is TGTGCCAGCAGCGGGGACAGGAAATTCGGCTACACCTTC. The rearrangement links TRBV7-2 to TRBJ1-2; TRBD1 matches 8 bases. Trimming took 5 bases from V and 8 from J; bases not matched to a gene: 7. CDR1 and CDR2 (germline): SGHTA, FQGNSA. The CDR3 sequence is 13 residues long.

The V gene is TRBV10-3, the J gene TRBJ1-6, with a possible D match to TRBD1 (5 bases). Germline V gene data show CDR1 as ENHRY and CDR2 as SYGVKD. The CDR3 length is 11 residues. V lost 10 bases and J 7 bases, leaving 8 bases between the germline ends. CDR3 amino acids: CASPGNSPLHF. DNA of the CDR3: TGTGCCAGTCCAGGGAATTCACCCCTCCACTTT.

J is TRBJ1-2 and V is TRBV20-1, with a tentative D call TRBD1 (5 bases). The CDR3 runs 11 residues. Germline values: CDR1 DFQATT, CDR2 SNEGSKA (reference sequence). V shed 3 bases and J shed 8 bases, with 10 bases lying between them. CDR3: CSASYKGGYTF. CDR3 DNA: TGCAGTGCTAGCTACAAGGGGGGCTACACCTTC.

This clonotype was counted between two and nine times. This chain uses TRBV3-1 with TRBJ2-1; TRBD2 agrees at 10 bases. The length of the CDR3 is 15 residues. V was pared by 3 bases and J by 9 bases, with 8 bases of the junction left unmatched. In germline, CDR1 is LGHDT, CDR2 YNNKEL (reference sequence). CDR3 sequence reads: CASSQKAGGPGEQFF. The CDR3 DNA is TGTGCCAGCAGCCAGAAAGCGGGGGGGCCGGGTGAGCAGTTCTTC.

There are many counts of this clonotype. The gene calls are TRBV7-8 and TRBJ1-1; 7 bases align to TRBD1. CDR3 length: 17 residues. The V gene's germline CDR1 is SGHVS and CDR2 FQNEAQ. Germline trimming cut 2 bases from V and 0 bases from J; bases unmatched to any gene: 9. CDR3 in DNA: TGTGCCAGCAGCTTAAGTGTCAACAGGGGCATGAACACTGAAGCTTTCTTT. It codes for CASSLSVNRGMNTEAFF. The complete variable domain, with remaining parts taken from reference TRBV7-8 and TRBJ1-1, reads GAGVSQSPRYKVAKRGQDVALRCDPISGHVSLFWYQQALGQGPEFLTYFQNEAQLDKSGLPSDRFFAERPEGSVSTLKIQRTQQEDSAVYLCASSLSVNRGMNTEAFFGQGTRLTVV.

This clonotype appeared a few times. The chain recombines TRBV9 with TRBJ1-3; no firm D call. The length of the CDR3 is 15 residues. Deletions cut 1 base from V and 8 bases from J, with 16 bases between. Per the germline V gene, CDR1 is SGDLS and CDR2 is YYNGEE. The CDR3 sequence is CASSVSIAFGDTIYF. The CDR3 nucleotides read TGTGCCAGCAGCGTATCGATCGCGTTTGGGGACACCATATATTTT.

This clonotype was detected ten times or more. V and J are TRBV20-1 and TRBJ2-3; weak D call: TRBD1 (6 bases). This CDR3 spans 16 amino acids. V shed 0 bases and J shed 3 bases, with 16 bases lying between them. Per the germline V gene, CDR1 is DFQATT and CDR2 is SNEGSKA (reference sequence). In DNA, the CDR3 is TGCAGTGCTAGAGAGGGCAGGGGTTTCGGTACAGATACGCAGTATTTT. Residues: CSAREGRGFGTDTQYF.

This clonotype was counted ten times or more. The V call is TRBV4-1, the J call TRBJ1-2; 10 bases line up with TRBD1. V was clipped by 3 bases and J by 8 bases; unmatched bases: 3. CDR3 length equals 13 residues. CDR1 is MGHRA, CDR2 YSYEKL, per germline. The CDR3 sequence is CASSQTGGRGYTF. The CDR3 DNA reads as TGCGCCAGCAGCCAGACAGGGGGCCGAGGCTACACCTTC.

This clonotype was picked up many times. The V call is TRBV12-3 or TRBV12-4, the J call TRBJ1-4; tentative D call: TRBD1 (6 bases). The CDR3 spans 16 residues. Trimming pared 5 bases from V and 3 bases from J, leaving 16 bases between. The CDR3, as DNA: TGTGCCAGCAGTATCCTACAGGGTATGGCTAATGAAAAACTGTTTTTT. This encodes CASSILQGMANEKLFF.

This clonotype occurred a few times. The chain recombines TRBV20-1 with TRBJ2-1; 11 bases are a match to TRBD2. In germline, CDR1 is DFQATT, CDR2 SNEGSKA (reference sequence). The CDR3 length is 14 residues. The junction had 13 bases not matched to a gene; V was cut back by 8 bases and J by 10 bases. CDR3 in amino acids: CSTKAGTSGLEQFF. CDR3 nucleotide sequence: TGCAGTACGAAGGCCGGGACTAGCGGCCTAGAGCAGTTCTTC.

This clonotype has at least ten counts. The V gene is TRBV7-2, the J gene TRBJ2-1, with TRBD2 matching 7 bases. The trim removed 2 bases at V and 3 bases at J, leaving 13 bases unmatched. Germline lookup yields CDR1 SGHTA and CDR2 FQGNSA. The CDR3 contains 18 residues. CDR3: CASSLSPRIGGSYNEQFF. CDR3 in DNA: TGTGCCAGCAGCTTAAGCCCTCGAATCGGCGGGAGCTACAATGAGCAGTTCTTC.

Many counts were recorded for this clonotype. V gene TRBV20-1 combines with J gene TRBJ1-2; 11 bases agree with TRBD1. CDR3 length equals 15 residues. Unmatched junction bases numbered 5, after V lost 0 bases and J lost 5 bases. In germline, CDR1 is DFQATT, CDR2 SNEGSKA (reference sequence). CDR3 residues: CSARDWTGGWYGYTF. The CDR3 bases are TGCAGTGCTAGAGATTGGACAGGGGGCTGGTATGGCTACACCTTC.

This clonotype was recorded many times. The rearrangement uses TRBV28 and TRBJ1-5; no clear D gene. Germline loops: CDR1 MDHEN, CDR2 SYDVKM. The CDR3 has 14 amino acids. Trimming removed 1 base from V and 5 bases from J, with 9 bases in between. The CDR3 spells CASSLLQMDQPQHF. CDR3 DNA sequence: TGTGCCAGCAGTTTATTACAGATGGATCAGCCCCAGCATTTT.

Ten or more counts support this clonotype. The chain couples TRBV11-2 to TRBJ2-7; D uncertain. Germline assignment: CDR1 SGHAT and CDR2 FQNNGV. Between the trimmed V and J ends, which lost 3 bases and 3 bases, there was a span of 6 bases. The CDR3 runs 12 residues. The CDR3: CASSLTVYEQYF. The CDR3 DNA follows: TGTGCCAGCAGCTTGACTGTCTACGAGCAGTACTTC.

This clonotype was seen only a few times. V usage is TRBV29-1 and J usage is TRBJ1-6; D unclear. The CDR3 is 13 amino acids. Trimming removed 3 bases at V and 11 bases at J, with 14 bases between. CDR1 is SQVTM and CDR2 is ANQGSEA in the germline V gene. The CDR3: CSVEDHTGAPLHF. The CDR3 DNA follows: TGCAGCGTTGAGGATCATACCGGGGCACCCCTCCACTTT.

This clonotype was seen repeatedly, ten times or more. This rearrangement joins TRBV7-6 to TRBJ1-1, with a possible D match to TRBD1 (6 bases). Germline lookup yields CDR1 SGHVS and CDR2 FNYEAQ. The germline V and J ends were trimmed by 0 bases and 6 bases, with 11 bases remaining between them. CDR3 size: 14 residues. The chain's CDR3 is CASSLAPGAPEAFF. The CDR3 nucleotides read TGTGCCAGCAGCTTAGCGCCGGGGGCCCCTGAAGCTTTCTTT. Full variable domain (remainder filled in from reference TRBV7-6 and TRBJ1-1): GAGVSQSPRYKVTKRGQDVALRCDPISGHVSLYWYRQALGQGPEFLTYFNYEAQQDKSGLPNDRFSAERPEGSISTLTIQRTEQRDSAMYRCASSLAPGAPEAFFGQGTRLTVV.

The sample holds many counts of this clonotype. CDR3 region: CASSVAAQGYGYTF. The DNA for the CDR3 is TGTGCCAGCAGCGTAGCTGCGCAGGGGTATGGCTACACCTTC. The chain links TRBV9 to TRBJ1-2; possibly TRBD1 for D (6 bases). CDR1 SGDLS and CDR2 YYNGEE come from the germline V gene. V was trimmed by 0 bases and J by 5 bases, leaving 11 bases between them. The CDR3 consists of 14 residues.

This rearrangement joins TRBV14 to TRBJ1-2; maybe TRBD1 (6 bases). Trimming shortened V by 0 bases and J by 6 bases, and 23 bases separated the two germline ends. The CDR3 covers 18 residues. Per germline, CDR1 SGHDN and CDR2 FVKESK. The CDR3 DNA is TGTGCCAGCAGCCAAGATCGGAGGGGGACACGTTTAACAGATGGCTACACCTTC. This codes for CASSQDRRGTRLTDGYTF. Drawing the rest from reference TRBV14 and TRBJ1-2, the complete variable domain is EAGVTQFPSHSVIEKGQTVTLRCDPISGHDNLYWYRRVMGKEIKFLLHFVKESKQDESGMPNNRFLAERTGGTYSTLKVQPAELEDSGVYFCASSQDRRGTRLTDGYTFGSGTRLTVV.

This clonotype has at least ten counts. The gene calls are TRBV29-1 and TRBJ1-3, with 7 bases matching TRBD1. Unmatched junction bases numbered 4, after V lost 6 bases and J lost 2 bases. This CDR3 region has 13 residues. Germline V lookup: CDR1 SQVTM, CDR2 ANQGSEA. CDR3 DNA: TGCAGCGTCGCAGGGGGGGCTGGAAACACCATATATTTT. Amino acids: CSVAGGAGNTIYF.

As to this clonotype: A much larger clone lies one base from this, so it may be a read error. The rearrangement uses TRBV7-9 and TRBJ2-2; tentatively, D is TRBD1 (6 bases). From germline, CDR1 is SEHNR and CDR2 FQNEAQ (reference sequence). The CDR3 length is 21 residues. For the CDR3, the DNA is TGTGCCAGCAGCACGTCGCTAGGGGACACGCGGACCCGTACGAACACCCGGGAGCTGTTTTTT. This encodes CASSTSLGDTRTRTNTRELFF. Filled out from reference TRBV7-9 and TRBJ2-2, the complete variable domain reads DTGVSQNPRHKITKRGQNVTFRCDPISEHNRLYWYRQTLGQGPEFLTYFQNEAQLEKSRLLSDRFSAERPKGSFSTLEIQRTEQGDSAMYLCASSTSLGDTRTRTNTRELFFGEGSRLTVL.

A remark on this clonotype: This sequence may be a read error, since a much larger clone differs from it by one base. The V call is TRBV12-3 or TRBV12-4, the J call TRBJ2-6, with D possibly being TRBD1 (5 bases). The CDR3 is made up of 17 amino acids. In nucleotides, the CDR3 is TGTGCCAGCAGTTTACCGACAGCCCTGCCTGGGGCCAACGTCCCGACTTTC. Amino acid sequence: CASSLPTALPGANVPTF.